This T cell receptor beta chain was sequenced for a study of shared clonotypes between healthy human individuals. General study findings and limits: Estimated richness values were generally larger in naive subsets than in memory subsets. Clonotypes shared by all four donors outscored non-shared clonotypes in generation probability.

The data were produced by immunoSEQ multiplex PCR, yet TCRdb's version contains in-frame clones alone and is incomplete. The data contain 1.5 million to 2.5 million clones, just under 95% of them singletons. The naive CD8 subset, CD45RO-negative cells positively selected for CCR7, excluded terminally differentiated effector memory CD45RA+ cells. This clone showed up just once. Its specificity is not known. Germline V gives CDR1 MNHEY, CDR2 SMNVEV (reference sequence). V dropped 6 bases and J dropped 5 bases, with 14 bases sitting between them. The CDR3 totals 14 residues. V and J are TRBV27 and TRBJ2-1, with a weak D call TRBD1 (5 bases). The clonotype was recovered from a man between 18 and 29 years old in good health. The specimen was naive CD8+ T cells sorted from blood. The CDR3 coding sequence is TGTGCCAGCAGCGCAGGGCTGCCCCACAATGAGCAGTTCTTC. Its translation is CASSAGLPHNEQFF.